The sequence of this T cell receptor (beta chain) was determined in a study of blood T cell repertoires in COVID-19. Study-level information: Samples representing acute and convalescent COVID-19 were sourced from the United States, Italy and Spain. PBMCs, B-cell-depleted T cells, or T cells were the source of the cDNA or gDNA that made up the material.

Assignments of participants to cohorts depended upon their own reported clinical history. Methods used by the authors: The assay estimated nucleated cells by amplifying reference gene primers. Sequencing used immunoSEQ multiplex PCR; TCRdb keeps in-frame clones, though not all of them. V, J and clone size were drawn from that table, and D and trimming were deduced from the DNA. The repertoire holds roughly 400,000 clones, with around 90% as singletons. The CDR3 spans 15 residues. V shed 5 bases, J shed 2 bases, and the junction held 7 bases outside the gene matches. Per the germline V gene, CDR1 is MNHEY and CDR2 is SMNVEV (reference sequence).

Sequenced material: PBMCs or T cells enriched from blood (not recorded which). The J gene is TRBJ1-1, the V gene TRBV27; 8 nucleotides match TRBD1. The TCR sequence derives from a woman in her thirties or forties with acute COVID-19. The CDR3 DNA sequence: TGTGCCAGCAGTCCGTATACAGGGGGTAACACTGAAGCTTTCTTT. Its translation is CASSPYTGGNTEAFF.